This T cell receptor (beta chain) was documented in a study of blood T cell repertoires in COVID-19. Study background: Collection of acute and convalescent COVID-19 samples took place in the United States, Italy and Spain. Sample material is recorded as cDNA or gDNA derived from T cells, B-cell-depleted T cells, or PBMCs.

CDR1 and CDR2 (germline): MGHRA, YSYEKL. The CDR3 totals 15 residues. With V trimmed by 4 bases and J by 6 bases, 7 bases remained unmatched. Original data processing: Reference gene primer amplification gave nucleated cell count estimates. Clones were sequenced by immunoSEQ multiplex PCR, and TCRdb holds only the in-frame ones, with some missing. The V and J calls and clone size come from that table; D and trimming were worked out from the DNA. Of a few hundred thousand clones in the sample, approximately 87% were seen once. This rearrangement joins TRBV4-1 to TRBJ2-4, with 9 positions matching TRBD1. The sequence came from a man aged 60 to 75 who had recovered from COVID-19. Sequences were obtained from peripheral blood. CDR3 in amino acids: CASSRNPGQGNIQYF. CDR3 coding DNA: TGCGCCAGCAGCCGTAACCCGGGACAGGGAAACATTCAGTACTTC.